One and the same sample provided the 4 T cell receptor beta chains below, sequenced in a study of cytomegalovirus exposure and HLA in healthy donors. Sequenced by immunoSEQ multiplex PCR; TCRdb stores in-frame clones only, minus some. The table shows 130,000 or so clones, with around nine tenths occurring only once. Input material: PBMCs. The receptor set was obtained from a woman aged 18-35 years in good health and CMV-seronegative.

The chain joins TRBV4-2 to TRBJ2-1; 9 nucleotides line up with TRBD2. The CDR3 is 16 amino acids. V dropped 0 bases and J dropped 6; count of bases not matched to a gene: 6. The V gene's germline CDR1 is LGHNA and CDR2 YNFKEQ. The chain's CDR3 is CASSQEGAGGGNEQFF. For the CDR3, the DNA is TGTGCCAGCAGCCAAGAAGGAGCGGGAGGTGGCAATGAGCAGTTCTTC.

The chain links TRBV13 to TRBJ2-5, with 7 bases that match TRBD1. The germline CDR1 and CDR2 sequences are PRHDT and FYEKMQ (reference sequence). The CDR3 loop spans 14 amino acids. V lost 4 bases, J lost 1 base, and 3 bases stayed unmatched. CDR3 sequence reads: CASSSRDSQETQYF. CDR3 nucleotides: TGTGCCAGCAGCTCCCGGGACAGCCAAGAGACCCAGTACTTC.

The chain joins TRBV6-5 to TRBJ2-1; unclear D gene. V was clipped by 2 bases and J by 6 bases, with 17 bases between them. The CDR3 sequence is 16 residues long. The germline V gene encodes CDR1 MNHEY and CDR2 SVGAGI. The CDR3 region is CASSYTKITPTNEQFF. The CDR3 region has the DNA TGTGCCAGCAGTTACACGAAAATAACCCCTACCAATGAGCAGTTCTTC.

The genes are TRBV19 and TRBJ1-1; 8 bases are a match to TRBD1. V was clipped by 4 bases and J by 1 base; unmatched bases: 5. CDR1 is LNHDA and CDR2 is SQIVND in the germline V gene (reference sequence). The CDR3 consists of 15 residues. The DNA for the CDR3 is TGTGCCAGTAGTAAGTCCGGGACAGGGAACACTGAAGCTTTCTTT. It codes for CASSKSGTGNTEAFF.